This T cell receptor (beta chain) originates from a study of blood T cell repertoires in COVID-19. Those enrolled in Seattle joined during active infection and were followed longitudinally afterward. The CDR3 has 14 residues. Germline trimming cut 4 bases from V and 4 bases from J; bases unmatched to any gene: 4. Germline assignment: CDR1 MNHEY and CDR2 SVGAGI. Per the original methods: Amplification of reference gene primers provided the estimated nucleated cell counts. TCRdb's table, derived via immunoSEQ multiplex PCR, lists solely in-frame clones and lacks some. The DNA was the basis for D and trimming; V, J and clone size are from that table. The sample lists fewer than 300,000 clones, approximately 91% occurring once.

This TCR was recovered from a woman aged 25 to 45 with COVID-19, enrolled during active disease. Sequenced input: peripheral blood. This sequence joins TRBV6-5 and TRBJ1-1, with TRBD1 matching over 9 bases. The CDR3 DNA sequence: TGTGCCAGCAGTTCGGACAGGGGTGGCACTGAAGCTTTCTTT. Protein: CASSSDRGGTEAFF.